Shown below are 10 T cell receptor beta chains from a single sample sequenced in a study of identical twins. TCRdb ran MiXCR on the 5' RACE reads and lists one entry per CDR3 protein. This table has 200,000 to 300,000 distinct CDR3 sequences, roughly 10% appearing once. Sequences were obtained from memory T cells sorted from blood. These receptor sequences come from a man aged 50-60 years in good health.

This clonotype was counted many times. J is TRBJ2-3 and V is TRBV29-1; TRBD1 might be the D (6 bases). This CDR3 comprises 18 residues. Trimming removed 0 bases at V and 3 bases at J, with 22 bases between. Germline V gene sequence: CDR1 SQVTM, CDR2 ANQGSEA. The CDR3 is CSVEDRGDRRSLTDTQYF. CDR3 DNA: TGCAGCGTTGAAGATCGAGGCGACAGGAGATCATTGACAGATACGCAGTATTTT.

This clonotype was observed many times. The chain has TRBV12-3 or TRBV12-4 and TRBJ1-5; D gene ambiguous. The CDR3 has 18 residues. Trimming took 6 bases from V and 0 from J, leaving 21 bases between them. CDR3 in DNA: TGTGCCAGCAGCCGAACACCGTCTGGGCATTATAGCAATCAGCCCCAGCATTTT. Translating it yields CASSRTPSGHYSNQPQHF.

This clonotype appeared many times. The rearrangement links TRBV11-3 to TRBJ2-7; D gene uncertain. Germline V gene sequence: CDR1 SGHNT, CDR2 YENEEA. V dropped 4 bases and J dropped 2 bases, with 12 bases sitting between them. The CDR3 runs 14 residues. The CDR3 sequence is CASSSEAGPYEQYF. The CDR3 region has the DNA TGTGCCAGCAGCTCCGAAGCCGGGCCCTACGAGCAGTACTTC. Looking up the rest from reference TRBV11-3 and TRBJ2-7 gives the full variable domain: EAGVVQSPRYKIIEKKQPVAFWCNPISGHNTLYWYLQNLGQGPELLIRYENEEAVDDSQLPKDRFSAERLKGVDSTLKIQPAELGDSAVYLCASSSEAGPYEQYFGPGTRLTVT.

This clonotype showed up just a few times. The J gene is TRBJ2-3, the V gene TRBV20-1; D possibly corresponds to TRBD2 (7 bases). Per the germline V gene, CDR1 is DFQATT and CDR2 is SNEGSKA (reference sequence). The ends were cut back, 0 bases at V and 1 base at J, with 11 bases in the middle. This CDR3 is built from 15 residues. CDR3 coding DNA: TGCAGTGCTAGAGAAGGCGGGGGCGGCACAGATACGCAGTATTTT. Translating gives CSAREGGGGTDTQYF.

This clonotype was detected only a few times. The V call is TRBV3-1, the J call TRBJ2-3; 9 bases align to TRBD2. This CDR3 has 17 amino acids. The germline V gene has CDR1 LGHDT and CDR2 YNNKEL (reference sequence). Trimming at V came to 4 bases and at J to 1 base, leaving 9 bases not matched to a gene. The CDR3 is CASSPERLAVRTDTQYF. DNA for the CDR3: TGTGCCAGCAGCCCAGAAAGACTAGCGGTCCGCACAGATACGCAGTATTTT.

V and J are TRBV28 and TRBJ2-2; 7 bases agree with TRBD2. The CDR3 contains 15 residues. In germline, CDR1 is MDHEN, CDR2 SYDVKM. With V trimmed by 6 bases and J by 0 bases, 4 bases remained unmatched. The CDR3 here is CASSKGLTNTGELFF. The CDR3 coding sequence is TGTGCCAGCAGCAAGGGACTAACGAACACCGGGGAGCTGTTTTTT.

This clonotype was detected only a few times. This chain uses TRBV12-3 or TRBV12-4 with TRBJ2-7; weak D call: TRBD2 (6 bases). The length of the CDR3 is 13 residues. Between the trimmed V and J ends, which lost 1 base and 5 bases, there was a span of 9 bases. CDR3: CASSLGWTNEQYF. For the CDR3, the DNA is TGTGCCAGCAGTTTAGGGTGGACTAACGAGCAGTACTTC.

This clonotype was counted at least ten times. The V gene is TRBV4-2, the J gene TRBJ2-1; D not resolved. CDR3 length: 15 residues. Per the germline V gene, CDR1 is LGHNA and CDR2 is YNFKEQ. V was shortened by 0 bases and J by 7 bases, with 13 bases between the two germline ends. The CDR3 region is CASSQEVLQPNEQFF. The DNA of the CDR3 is TGTGCCAGCAGCCAAGAGGTCCTGCAACCGAATGAGCAGTTCTTC.

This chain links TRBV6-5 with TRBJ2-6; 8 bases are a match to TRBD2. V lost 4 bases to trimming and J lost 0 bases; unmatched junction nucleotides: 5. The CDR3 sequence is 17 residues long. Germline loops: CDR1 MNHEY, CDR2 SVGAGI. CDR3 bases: TGTGCCAGCAGTTTGACTAGCGTCCCCTCTGGGGCCAACGTCCTGACTTTC. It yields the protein CASSLTSVPSGANVLTF.

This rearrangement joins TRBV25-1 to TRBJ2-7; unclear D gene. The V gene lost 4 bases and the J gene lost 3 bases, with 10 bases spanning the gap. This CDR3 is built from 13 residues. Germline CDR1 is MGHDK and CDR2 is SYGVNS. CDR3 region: CASSGLGFYEQYF. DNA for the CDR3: TGTGCCAGCAGTGGCCTCGGGTTCTACGAGCAGTACTTC.